The 2 T cell receptor beta chains given below trace back to one sample, sequenced in a study of cytomegalovirus exposure and HLA in healthy donors. Only in-frame clones appear in the TCRdb table, and some are missing; sequencing was by immunoSEQ multiplex PCR. The data contain about 240,000 clones, 70% to 90% of them singletons. Sequencing used PBMCs. These receptors were taken from a young woman in good health and CMV-seropositive.

This chain connects TRBV5-1 to TRBJ2-7, with D unclear. V was trimmed by 0 bases and J by 0 bases, leaving 7 bases between them. CDR1 is SGHRS, CDR2 YFSETQ, per germline. This CDR3 spans 14 amino acids. The CDR3, as DNA: TGCGCCAGCAGCTTGGACTATAACTCCTACGAGCAGTACTTC. It specifies CASSLDYNSYEQYF.

The chain joins TRBV27 to TRBJ2-7, with 12 bases fitting TRBD2. This CDR3 spans 17 amino acids. V trimming: 5 bases; J trimming: 3 bases; junction bases outside the gene matches: 11. From germline, CDR1 is MNHEY and CDR2 SMNVEV (reference sequence). The CDR3 protein is CASSAGRLAGAGYEQYF. The CDR3 region has the DNA TGTGCCAGCAGTGCGGGCAGACTAGCGGGAGCTGGCTACGAGCAGTACTTC.